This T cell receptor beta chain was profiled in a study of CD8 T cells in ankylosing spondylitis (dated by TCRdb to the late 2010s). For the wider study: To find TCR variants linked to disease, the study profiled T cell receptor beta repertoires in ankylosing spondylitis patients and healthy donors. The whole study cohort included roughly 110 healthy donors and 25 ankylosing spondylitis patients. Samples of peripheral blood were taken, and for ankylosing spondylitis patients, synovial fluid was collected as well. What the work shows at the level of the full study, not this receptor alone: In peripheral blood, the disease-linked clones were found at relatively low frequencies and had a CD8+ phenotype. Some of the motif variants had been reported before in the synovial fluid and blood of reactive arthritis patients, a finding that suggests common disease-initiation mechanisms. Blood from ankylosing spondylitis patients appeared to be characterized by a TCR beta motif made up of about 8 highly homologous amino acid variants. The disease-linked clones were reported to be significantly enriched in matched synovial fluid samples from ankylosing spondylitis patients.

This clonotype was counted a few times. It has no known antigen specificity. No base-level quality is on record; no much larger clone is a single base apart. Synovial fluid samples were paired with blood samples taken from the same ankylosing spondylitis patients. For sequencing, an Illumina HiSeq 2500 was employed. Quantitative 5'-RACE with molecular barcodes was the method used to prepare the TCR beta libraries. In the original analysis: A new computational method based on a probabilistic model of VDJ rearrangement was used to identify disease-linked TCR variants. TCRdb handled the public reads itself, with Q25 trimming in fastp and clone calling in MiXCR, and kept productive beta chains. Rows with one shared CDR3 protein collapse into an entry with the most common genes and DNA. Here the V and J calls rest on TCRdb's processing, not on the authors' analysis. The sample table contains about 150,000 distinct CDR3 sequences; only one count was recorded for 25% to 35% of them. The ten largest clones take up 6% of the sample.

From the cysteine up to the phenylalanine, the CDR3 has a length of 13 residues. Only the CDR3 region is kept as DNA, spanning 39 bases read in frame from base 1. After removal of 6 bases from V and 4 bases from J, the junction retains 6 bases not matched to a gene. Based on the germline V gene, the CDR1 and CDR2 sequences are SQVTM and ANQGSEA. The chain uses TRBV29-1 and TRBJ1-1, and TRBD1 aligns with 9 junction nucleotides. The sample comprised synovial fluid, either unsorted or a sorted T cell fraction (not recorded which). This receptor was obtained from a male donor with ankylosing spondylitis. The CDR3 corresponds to CSVLRDRATEAFF. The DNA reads TGCAGCGTCCTCCGGGACAGGGCCACTGAAGCTTTCTTT. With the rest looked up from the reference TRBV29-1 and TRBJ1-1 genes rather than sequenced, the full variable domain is SAVISQKPSRDICQRGTSLTIQCQVDSQVTMMFWYRQQPGQSLTLIATANQGSEATYESGFVIDKFPISRPNLTFSTLTVSNMSPEDSSIYLCSVLRDRATEAFFGQGTRLTVV.